What follows is one T cell receptor (beta chain) and its context. It has no known antigen specificity. No much larger clone exists at a distance of one base, and base qualities are not known. The Qiagen DNeasy Blood and Tissue Kit was used to extract total genomic DNA from purified CD4+ T cells. Amplification and sequencing of the TCRbeta CDR3 region, as defined according to IMGT, were carried out with immunoSEQ immunosequencing protocols. Per the source publication's procedure: The immunoSEQ service preprocessed the raw sequence data to correct PCR and sequencing errors. The sequence data were imported into the immunoSEQ Analyzer and were further analyzed using VDJtools v1.0.7. The paired Wilcoxon signed-rank test was used to test differences between patients and controls. Entries here come from immuneACCESS through TCRdb and include only in-frame sequences with V and J called. Some clones fail to appear in such tables; in the studies checked, an unresolved V gene covers under half of the shortfall, and the cause of the remainder is unknown. Clone size and the V and J calls come from that table; the DNA yielded D and trimming. The sample profile shows roughly 14,000 clones; 75% to 95% of them were found once. The ten top clones hold approximately 1.7% of the sample.

This record belongs to a study of untreated major depressive disorder (dated by TCRdb to between 2017 and 2018). Some background on the complete study: In this cross-sectional case-control comparison, antidepressant-free major depressive disorder patients and individually matched non-depressed controls were compared on T cell phenotype and TCR repertoire. The sequencing was a follow-up to the differences in Vbeta 5.1, Vbeta 11 and Vbeta 22 usage that flow cytometry had picked up across the whole cohort.

The CDR3 numbers 16 residues from cysteine through phenylalanine. The kept DNA is CDR3 alone, 48 bases in frame from the first base. CDR1 SGHTA and CDR2 FQGNSA were looked up in the germline V gene. At the junction V is shortened by 7 bases and J by 4 bases, with 21 bases in between. General findings and caveats noted by the study authors: Higher TRBV05-01 (Vbeta 5.1) usage among CD4+ T cells of depressed patients compared with controls was confirmed by sequencing, with p = 0.040 in a one-tailed test. Strict matching and exclusion criteria produced a comparatively small study sample, limiting generalizability of findings. In the sequencing data, TRBV25-01 and TRBV02-01 usage was found to follow the flow-cytometry pattern, although statistical significance was not reached. For the sequencing comparisons, one-tailed planned tests were applied to only three preselected Vbeta families. In every sequenced subject, all of the top five TRBV05-01 clones were private clones.

Each depressed patient was matched pairwise with a non-depressed control on sex, age, current smoking status and body mass index. Every participant in the study was of European descent. Patients had a DSM-IV diagnosis of major depressive disorder with a Hamilton Rating Scale for Depression score of at least 18. No psychiatric medication, including antidepressants, had been taken by patients for at least 8 weeks before enrollment. Depression severity ranging from moderate to severe was represented among patients. Major medical conditions, Axis I/II comorbidities, regular medication or illicit drug use, and drinking over 100 g alcohol weekly were applied as exclusion criteria for all participants. About 30 ml of peripheral blood was collected from each participant into EDTA tubes. Magnetic negative selection with the BD IMag Human CD4 T Lymphocyte Enrichment Set was used to purify CD4+ T cells from thawed PBMCs. Flow cytometry confirmed that the CD4+ enrichment method typically gave roughly 95% purity. A subgroup of a few case-control pairs, chosen blind to the chemokine receptor expression and flow-cytometric repertoire skewing results, underwent TCRbeta sequencing. All blood samples were drawn in the morning at 8:00 a.m., and PBMCs were separated by Ficoll-Hypaque gradient centrifugation. PBMCs were cryopreserved by gradual cooling to -80 degrees C and were kept in liquid nitrogen until assay.

This sequence uses TRBV7-2 and TRBJ2-3; the D gene may be TRBD1 or TRBD2, since each aligns over 5 bases. The specimen sequenced was CD4+ T cells from PBMCs. The clonotype comes from a woman between 25 and 40 years old with major depressive disorder. The CDR3 sequence is CASKRVAGSGADTQYF. The bases read TGTGCCAGCAAGAGGGTAGCAGGGAGTGGCGCAGATACGCAGTATTTT.